The 32 T cell receptor beta chains presented below share a single source sample, sequenced in a study of Ad26.COV2.S vaccination and SARS-CoV-2 variants. Treatment given: around 19 received Ad26.COV2.S at low or high dose, single or two shots; about 5 received placebo; per-sample allocation not given. Sampling happened 63 days after the first vaccine or placebo injection. Sequencing used immunoSEQ multiplex PCR; TCRdb keeps in-frame clones, though not all of them. This table has around 450,000 clones, approximately 90% appearing once. Sample: peripheral blood, taken in a trial of Ad26.COV2.S vaccine versus placebo. These receptors all stem from a person between 18 and 60 years old who received the Ad26.COV2.S COVID-19 vaccine or a placebo.

This chain joins TRBV9 and TRBJ1-2; 9 bases agree with TRBD1. Germline V gene sequence: CDR1 SGDLS, CDR2 YYNGEE. CDR3 length equals 17 residues. The ends lost 4 bases at V and 5 bases at J; junction bases unmatched: 15. Written as DNA, the CDR3 is TGTGCCAGCAGCCAACAGAATACAGGGGGCTATCAATATGGCTACACCTTC. This translates into CASSQQNTGGYQYGYTF.

Turning to this clone: Within the sample, other DNA sequences also encode this same CDR3. This chain joins TRBV30 and TRBJ2-7, with D tentatively TRBD1 or TRBD2 (5 bases each). The CDR3 is 13 amino acids. The ends were cut back, 4 bases at V and 6 bases at J, with 16 bases in the middle. Germline V gives CDR1 GTSNPN, CDR2 SVGIG (reference sequence). The CDR3 nucleotides are TGTGCCTGGACCCGGGGACGTTTTTTCGAGCAGTACTTC. As protein: CAWTRGRFFEQYF.

The V call is TRBV11-2, the J call TRBJ1-2; D is undetermined. The CDR3 is 12 amino acids. The germline gives CDR1 SGHAT, CDR2 FQNNGV. Between the trimmed V and J ends, which lost 0 bases and 6 bases, there was a span of 5 bases. The CDR3 coding sequence is TGTGCCAGCAGCTTAGATCTCGATGGCTACACCTTC. Translating it yields CASSLDLDGYTF.

This clone was seen repeatedly, ten times or more. CDR3 bases: TGTGCCAGCAGCCAAGACCTTAGTAACACCATATATTTT. Translated: CASSQDLSNTIYF. The J gene is TRBJ1-3, the V gene TRBV4-2, with D unresolved. Between the trimmed V and J ends, which lost 0 bases and 7 bases, there was a span of 7 bases. This CDR3 is 13 amino acids long. Germline-derived CDR1 and CDR2 are LGHNA and YNFKEQ.

The V gene is TRBV7-6, the J gene TRBJ1-3; D might be TRBD1 (5 bases). The V end was cut by 5 bases, the J end by 8 bases, with 10 bases between. This CDR3 contains 12 residues. Looked up from germline, CDR1 is SGHVS and CDR2 is FNYEAQ. The DNA of the CDR3 is TGTGCCAGCAGCCGTTGGGGGGACACCATATATTTT. This codes for CASSRWGDTIYF.

This chain links TRBV5-1 with TRBJ1-1, with D tentatively TRBD1 (5 bases). CDR1 is SGHRS and CDR2 is YFSETQ in the germline V gene. The V end lost 6 bases, the J end lost 3 bases, and 18 bases lay between the germline ends. This CDR3 comprises 15 residues. CDR3: CASKVQGLKDTEAFF. DNA for the CDR3: TGCGCCAGCAAGGTCCAGGGCCTAAAGGACACTGAAGCTTTCTTT.

V is TRBV4-2 and J is TRBJ2-7; 7 nucleotides match TRBD2. Germline V gene sequence: CDR1 LGHNA, CDR2 YNFKEQ. V shed 1 base and J 0 bases; nucleotides not matched to a gene: 6. The CDR3 consists of 16 residues. The CDR3 nucleotides read TGTGCCAGCAGCCAAGTGGTGCTAGCGGACTCCTACGAGCAGTACTTC. As protein: CASSQVVLADSYEQYF.

The chain couples TRBV6-5 to TRBJ2-7; 9 nucleotides line up with TRBD1. Unmatched junction bases numbered 12, after V lost 6 bases and J lost 6 bases. The germline V gene has CDR1 MNHEY and CDR2 SVGAGI. CDR3 length: 15 amino acids. This CDR3 reads CASSLKGQGSGEQYF. CDR3 sequence (DNA): TGTGCCAGCAGCCTAAAAGGACAGGGGAGTGGCGAGCAGTACTTC.

This rearrangement joins TRBV4-1 to TRBJ1-4; D not resolved. CDR1 and CDR2 from the germline V gene are MGHRA and YSYEKL. This CDR3 has 17 residues. Deletions cut 1 base from V and 0 bases from J, with 12 bases between. In nucleotides, the CDR3 is TGCGCCAGCAGCCAAGTTCGGCTGAGGCCAACTAATGAAAAACTGTTTTTT. Translating it yields CASSQVRLRPTNEKLFF.

The rearrangement uses TRBV2 and TRBJ2-1; no reliable D call. The length of the CDR3 is 10 residues. Germline V lookup: CDR1 SNHLY, CDR2 FYNNEI. Trimming took 4 bases from V and 15 from J, leaving 10 bases between them. Written as DNA, the CDR3 is TGTGCCAGCAGTGGGGCAGTCTTGTTCTTC. Translating gives CASSGAVLFF.

The gene calls are TRBV11-3 and TRBJ2-7; D not resolved. The CDR3 length is 14 residues. V was pared by 3 bases and J by 4 bases, with 13 bases between. The germline CDR1 and CDR2 sequences are SGHNT and YENEEA. CDR3 nucleotide sequence: TGTGCCAGCAGCTTGGCCAGTTCCACTTACGAGCAGTACTTC. As protein: CASSLASSTYEQYF.

J is TRBJ2-7 and V is TRBV11-2; D may be TRBD2 (5 bases). The CDR3 sequence is 12 residues long. Germline CDR1 is SGHAT and CDR2 is FQNNGV. V was shortened by 5 bases and J by 3 bases, with 8 bases between the two germline ends. CDR3 sequence (DNA): TGTGCCAGCAGCCTCCGGGGCTACGAGCAGTACTTC. It translates to CASSLRGYEQYF.

The chain joins TRBV11-3 to TRBJ1-1, with D tentatively TRBD1 (5 bases). V lost 8 bases and J lost 4, with 20 bases in between. This CDR3 contains 15 residues. Germline V gene sequence: CDR1 SGHNT, CDR2 YENEEA. Written as DNA, the CDR3 is TGTGCCAGCTCCTCAGGAGGGGCAGGGAGCACTGAAGCTTTCTTT. Translation: CASSSGGAGSTEAFF.

J is TRBJ1-4 and V is TRBV19; 7 nucleotides agree with TRBD1. Trimming at V came to 1 base and at J to 5 bases, leaving 7 bases not matched to a gene. The CDR3 spans 16 residues. CDR1 is LNHDA, CDR2 SQIVND, per germline (reference sequence). The CDR3 DNA is TGTGCCAGTAGTATAGGCCCGGGACAGCAAAATGAAAAACTGTTTTTT. It specifies CASSIGPGQQNEKLFF. Filled out from reference TRBV19 and TRBJ1-4, the complete variable domain reads DGGITQSPKYLFRKEGQNVTLSCEQNLNHDAMYWYRQDPGQGLRLIYYSQIVNDFQKGDIAEGYSVSREKKESFPLTVTSAQKNPTAFYLCASSIGPGQQNEKLFFGSGTQLSVL.

The chain carries TRBV28 and TRBJ1-6; 7 nucleotides agree with TRBD1. With V trimmed by 8 bases and J by 8 bases, 9 bases remained unmatched. This CDR3 has 14 amino acids. In germline, CDR1 is MDHEN, CDR2 SYDVKM. The CDR3 sequence is CASATGDGDSPLHF. The CDR3 DNA reads as TGTGCCAGCGCAACAGGGGACGGGGATTCACCCCTCCACTTT. Full variable domain (missing parts from reference TRBV28 and TRBJ1-6): DVKVTQSSRYLVKRTGEKVFLECVQDMDHENMFWYRQDPGLGLRLIYFSYDVKMKEKGDIPEGYSVSREKKERFSLILESASTNQTSMYLCASATGDGDSPLHFGNGTRLTVT.

This clone was seen just once. The chain joins TRBV2 to TRBJ1-2; 8 positions agree with TRBD1. Germline CDR1 and CDR2: SNHLY and FYNNEI. This CDR3 contains 12 residues. J was trimmed by 6 bases and V by 6 bases; bases with no gene match: 3. This chain's CDR3 is CASRQGGDGYTF. The CDR3 DNA sequence: TGTGCCAGCAGACAGGGGGGAGATGGCTACACCTTC.

The chain has TRBV28 and TRBJ2-2; D is unclear. The CDR3 runs to 15 residues. The germline V gene encodes CDR1 MDHEN and CDR2 SYDVKM. V lost 3 bases and J lost 1, with 9 bases in between. As DNA, the CDR3 is TGTGCCAGCAGTTTTGCAGGAGTGAACACCGGGGAGCTGTTTTTT. Its translation: CASSFAGVNTGELFF.

V gene TRBV27 combines with J gene TRBJ2-5; 10 nucleotides line up with TRBD1. Germline assignment: CDR1 MNHEY and CDR2 SMNVEV (reference sequence). The CDR3 consists of 16 residues. Trimming removed 1 base from V and 5 bases from J; junction bases left unmatched: 7. CDR3 DNA: TGTGCCAGCAGTTTATACCCGACAGGGGGCGCGGAGACCCAGTACTTC. Its protein product is CASSLYPTGGAETQYF.

This clone was observed a single time. V usage is TRBV7-6 and J usage is TRBJ1-1; D is uncertain. The germline V gene has CDR1 SGHVS and CDR2 FNYEAQ. The CDR3 is 13 amino acids. The V gene lost 2 bases and the J gene lost 1 base, with 5 bases spanning the gap. CDR3 DNA: TGTGCCAGCAGCTTAACCGAGAACACTGAAGCTTTCTTT. Translation gives CASSLTENTEAFF. The full variable domain, with the rest looked up from reference TRBV7-6 and TRBJ1-1, is GAGVSQSPRYKVTKRGQDVALRCDPISGHVSLYWYRQALGQGPEFLTYFNYEAQQDKSGLPNDRFSAERPEGSISTLTIQRTEQRDSAMYRCASSLTENTEAFFGQGTRLTVV.

The rearrangement uses TRBV28 and TRBJ2-4; 7 bases line up with TRBD1. The CDR3 is made up of 14 amino acids. Germline CDR1 MDHEN, CDR2 SYDVKM. The junction had 9 bases not matched to a gene; V was cut back by 4 bases and J by 9 bases. CDR3 sequence (DNA): TGTGCCAGCAGTTCCTACAGGGGAATGGCCATTCAGTACTTC. Translating it yields CASSSYRGMAIQYF.

V is TRBV2 and J is TRBJ2-2, with D perhaps matching TRBD1 (6 bases). V was trimmed by 6 bases and J by 5 bases, leaving 10 bases between them. This CDR3 comprises 13 residues. CDR1 and CDR2 (germline): SNHLY, FYNNEI. The chain's CDR3 is CASRFQGTGELFF. CDR3 in DNA: TGTGCCAGCAGATTCCAGGGGACCGGGGAGCTGTTTTTT.

V usage is TRBV15 and J usage is TRBJ1-5, with D perhaps TRBD1 (5 bases). Germline V gene data show CDR1 as LNHNV and CDR2 as YYDKDF (reference sequence). The CDR3 extends over 16 amino acids. V lost 5 bases, J lost 6 bases, and 20 bases lay in between. In nucleotides, the CDR3 is TGTGCCACCAGCTCCAAGGCGGGGGTTTGGAGTCAGCCCCAGCATTTT. It specifies CATSSKAGVWSQPQHF.

The gene calls are TRBV2 and TRBJ2-1; 8 nucleotides agree with TRBD1. The CDR3 is 14 residues long. Germline assignment: CDR1 SNHLY and CDR2 FYNNEI. Germline trimming cut 6 bases from V and 7 bases from J; bases unmatched to any gene: 8. The CDR3 sequence is CASRDGTGINEQFF. The CDR3 DNA follows: TGTGCCAGCAGGGACGGGACAGGAATTAATGAGCAGTTCTTC.

The chain is built from TRBV5-4 and TRBJ1-2, with D uncertain. Germline values: CDR1 SGHNT, CDR2 YYREEE (reference sequence). This CDR3 has 16 amino acids. Trimming stripped 0 bases from V and 2 bases from J, with 14 bases between. CDR3 coding DNA: TGTGCCAGCAGCTTGGATTTATGGGAAGGAAACTATGGCTACACCTTC. It encodes CASSLDLWEGNYGYTF.

V and J are TRBV28 and TRBJ2-6, with D maybe TRBD2 (6 bases). CDR1 MDHEN and CDR2 SYDVKM come from the germline V gene. The length of the CDR3 is 16 residues. V was shortened by 7 bases and J by 3 bases, with 16 bases between the two germline ends. The DNA of the CDR3 is TGTGCCAGCAAGGGCGGAGGGTCGGATGGGGCCAACGTCCTGACTTTC. Residues: CASKGGGSDGANVLTF.

The sample holds a few counts of this clone. The chain links TRBV7-8 to TRBJ2-2; 8 nucleotides align to TRBD2. The germline V gene has CDR1 SGHVS and CDR2 FQNEAQ. The junction had 4 bases not matched to a gene; V was cut back by 2 bases and J by 2 bases. The CDR3 runs to 16 residues. The CDR3 here is CASSLPGGINTGELFF. The CDR3 DNA is TGTGCCAGCAGCTTACCGGGAGGGATCAACACCGGGGAGCTGTTTTTT.

The chain combines TRBV2 with TRBJ1-1; D uncertain. Germline V CDR1 and CDR2: SNHLY, FYNNEI. The CDR3 consists of 15 residues. The V end was cut by 7 bases, the J end by 3 bases, with 18 bases between. Here the CDR3 DNA reads TGTGCCAGCACTAGCCCACAAGAGGCGGACACTGAAGCTTTCTTT. This translates into CASTSPQEADTEAFF.

The V and J genes are TRBV11-2 and TRBJ2-1, with 8 bases matching TRBD2. The V gene's germline CDR1 is SGHAT and CDR2 FQNNGV. V shed 3 bases and J 8 bases; nucleotides not matched to a gene: 12. The CDR3 is made up of 16 amino acids. The CDR3 DNA follows: TGTGCCAGCAGCTTTCCAGGGACTAGTAGAATAGATGAGCAGTTCTTC. The encoded protein is CASSFPGTSRIDEQFF.

The genes are TRBV2 and TRBJ1-1, with D possibly being TRBD1 (6 bases). The V end lost 7 bases, the J end lost 5 bases, and 14 bases lay between the germline ends. The CDR3 is made up of 13 amino acids. Germline CDR1 reads SNHLY; CDR2 reads FYNNEI. The CDR3 DNA sequence: TGTGCCAGCAAGAGACAGGTATCGACTGAAGCTTTCTTT. This encodes CASKRQVSTEAFF.

This chain joins TRBV7-2 and TRBJ1-1; TRBD1 might be the D (6 bases). The germline V and J ends were trimmed by 5 bases and 1 base, with 11 bases remaining between them. The germline gives CDR1 SGHTA, CDR2 FQGNSA. This CDR3 spans 14 amino acids. The CDR3 loop is CASSKTGWNTEAFF. The CDR3, as DNA: TGTGCCAGCAGCAAAACAGGGTGGAACACTGAAGCTTTCTTT.

J is TRBJ1-5 and V is TRBV7-2, with D hard to call. The V and J ends lost 1 base and 6 bases respectively, with 13 bases between them. Germline CDR1 SGHTA, CDR2 FQGNSA. The CDR3 loop spans 15 amino acids. This CDR3 is CASSLGRHHSQPQHF. CDR3 bases: TGTGCCAGCAGCTTAGGCAGACACCACAGTCAGCCCCAGCATTTT.

J is TRBJ1-2 and V is TRBV6-5; D is perhaps TRBD1 (5 bases). With 6 bases removed from V and 8 bases from J, the gap between germline ends came to 16 bases. CDR1 and CDR2 (germline): MNHEY, SVGAGI. The CDR3 has 13 amino acids. CDR3 amino acids: CASSDGTWWGYTF. CDR3 bases: TGTGCCAGCAGCGACGGGACTTGGTGGGGCTACACCTTC.